Sequencing of this TCR beta chain was carried out in a study of metastatic and nonmetastatic thyroid tumors. Study background: The study looked at repertoires side by side in blood and in tumor or nodule tissue from malignant and benign thyroid patients. Study conclusions and caveats: In blood and tumor, TCR beta diversity was reportedly significantly higher in malignant thyroid tumors than in benign nodules.

A note on this clone: Its specificity is unknown.

Thyroid surgery took place with no prior treatment in any patient. The V gene's germline CDR1 is SGDLS and CDR2 YYNGEE. J lost 4 bases, V lost 4 bases, and 20 bases had no gene match. This CDR3 has 18 residues. Authors' analysis steps: Variation in CDR3 across clinicopathological groups served as the basis for constructing a distant-metastasis classifier in papillary thyroid cancer. From the PCR reads, TCRdb re-called clones with MiXCR. The V and J calls, along with clone size, are taken from TCRdb and not from the paper's own processing. In the table there are 25,000 to 30,000 clones, around a sixth of which are singletons.

The genes are TRBV9 and TRBJ2-7; 7 nucleotides agree with TRBD1. The source material was blood. This TCR came from a female donor with papillary thyroid cancer or a benign thyroid nodule (not recorded which). Some clones in this sample may be carry-over from other donors' samples. In DNA form, the CDR3 reads TGTGCCAGCAGCATAGCCCCGAGTCAGGGACAGTGGATATACGAGCAGTACTTC. It yields the protein CASSIAPSQGQWIYEQYF.